Shown below are 27 T cell receptor beta chains from a single sample sequenced in a study of blood T cell repertoires in COVID-19. Libraries were prepared by immunoSEQ multiplex PCR; TCRdb keeps only in-frame clonotypes and omits some of them. The sample consists of 150,000 to 200,000 clones, approximately 80% of them appearing once. Sequenced material: peripheral blood. The receptors were gathered from a human donor in a cohort sampled during active COVID-19.

For the CDR3, the DNA is TGTGCCAGCAGCTCGGTAATCACTGAAGCTTTCTTT. It codes for CASSSVITEAFF. J is TRBJ1-1 and V is TRBV11-2; no definite D call. This CDR3 is 12 amino acids long. Germline loops: CDR1 SGHAT, CDR2 FQNNGV. V dropped 4 bases and J dropped 4 bases, with 7 bases sitting between them.

The chain employs TRBV28 and TRBJ1-2, with a tentative D call TRBD1 (5 bases). This CDR3 has 13 amino acids. Germline CDR1 is MDHEN and CDR2 is SYDVKM. V lost 2 bases, J lost 8 bases, and 12 bases lay in between. CDR3 sequence: CASSLLTGVGYTF. CDR3 nucleotides: TGTGCCAGCAGTTTACTTACAGGAGTCGGCTACACCTTC.

This chain joins TRBV4-2 and TRBJ2-2; TRBD2 aligns across 8 bases. The CDR3 has 16 residues. V was clipped by 1 base and J by 4 bases; unmatched bases: 5. The germline V gene encodes CDR1 LGHNA and CDR2 YNFKEQ. The CDR3 loop is CASSQGGTSFTGELFF. The CDR3 bases are TGTGCCAGCAGCCAAGGGGGGACTAGTTTCACCGGGGAGCTGTTTTTT.

The V gene is TRBV25-1, the J gene TRBJ2-5; TRBD2 matches 7 bases. Germline CDR1 MGHDK, CDR2 SYGVNS. V dropped 4 bases and J dropped 5; count of bases not matched to a gene: 4. CDR3 length: 13 residues. The CDR3 sequence: CASSAGGGETQYF. The CDR3 DNA reads TGTGCCAGCAGTGCGGGGGGAGGGGAGACCCAGTACTTC. Combining the CDR3 with reference TRBV25-1 and TRBJ2-5 gives the whole variable domain EADIYQTPRYLVIGTGKKITLECSQTMGHDKMYWYQQDPGMELHLIHYSYGVNSTEKGDLSSESTVSRIRTEHFPLTLESARPSHTSQYLCASSAGGGETQYFGPGTRLLVL.

In its sample, this clone was seen a few times. The V and J genes are TRBV7-9 and TRBJ2-7; 7 positions match TRBD1. Germline-derived CDR1 and CDR2 are SEHNR and FQNEAQ (reference sequence). Germline trimming cut 5 bases from V and 4 bases from J; bases unmatched to any gene: 5. The CDR3 covers 13 residues. The CDR3 loop reads CASSRDSFYEQYF. The CDR3, as DNA: TGTGCCAGCAGCCGGGACAGCTTTTACGAGCAGTACTTC.

This sequence joins TRBV20-1 and TRBJ1-1; 8 nucleotides align to TRBD1. This CDR3 comprises 13 residues. Germline V gene sequence: CDR1 DFQATT, CDR2 SNEGSKA (reference sequence). The trim removed 3 bases at V and 5 bases at J, leaving 5 bases unmatched. CDR3 DNA sequence: TGCAGTGCTAGTGTTTACAGGGGGACTGAAGCTTTCTTT. Protein product: CSASVYRGTEAFF.

The CDR3, as DNA: TGTGCCAGCAGCTTGAGGGTTTATACGCAGTATTTT. This codes for CASSLRVYTQYF. V and J are TRBV11-2 and TRBJ2-3; D might be TRBD2 (5 bases). This CDR3 comprises 12 residues. Looked up from germline, CDR1 is SGHAT and CDR2 is FQNNGV. With 3 bases removed from V and 7 bases from J, the gap between germline ends came to 8 bases.

The chain joins TRBV7-2 to TRBJ1-5; TRBD1 might be the D (6 bases). Germline CDR1 SGHTA, CDR2 FQGNSA. V lost 2 bases, J lost 1 base, and 18 bases lay in between. This CDR3 region has 18 residues. In nucleotides, the CDR3 is TGTGCCAGCAGCTTAATCGGGGGGCGCTCTGTCAGCAATCAGCCCCAGCATTTT. Translating it yields CASSLIGGRSVSNQPQHF. Based on the CDR3 plus reference TRBV7-2 and TRBJ1-5, the full variable domain is GAGVSQSPSNKVTEKGKDVELRCDPISGHTALYWYRQSLGQGLEFLIYFQGNSAPDKSGLPSDRFSAERTGGSVSTLTIQRTQQEDSAVYLCASSLIGGRSVSNQPQHFGDGTRLSIL.

V gene TRBV19 combines with J gene TRBJ2-1; D is unresolved. Germline loops: CDR1 LNHDA, CDR2 SQIVND (reference sequence). The CDR3 runs to 13 residues. V was shortened by 3 bases and J by 8 bases, with 11 bases between the two germline ends. The CDR3 loop reads CASSILGYDEQFF. DNA for the CDR3: TGTGCCAGTAGTATCCTCGGGTATGATGAGCAGTTCTTC. The full variable domain, completed using reference TRBV19 and TRBJ2-1, is DGGITQSPKYLFRKEGQNVTLSCEQNLNHDAMYWYRQDPGQGLRLIYYSQIVNDFQKGDIAEGYSVSREKKESFPLTVTSAQKNPTAFYLCASSILGYDEQFFGPGTRLTVL.

The chain carries TRBV11-2 and TRBJ2-7; TRBD2 matches 11 bases. Germline lookup yields CDR1 SGHAT and CDR2 FQNNGV. With V trimmed by 4 bases and J by 4 bases, 15 bases remained unmatched. CDR3 length: 18 residues. CDR3 DNA sequence: TGTGCCAGCAGCTCCTGGGAATTTCGACTAGCGGGAAAGTACGAGCAGTACTTC. Protein sequence: CASSSWEFRLAGKYEQYF.

This clone occurred once. The chain has TRBV14 and TRBJ2-4; no clear D gene. The CDR3 is made up of 13 amino acids. V lost 0 bases to trimming and J lost 13 bases, with 13 bases between them. Per germline, CDR1 SGHDN and CDR2 FVKESK. The CDR3 DNA reads TGTGCCAGCAGCCAAGATCCAGCGACTTCGCAGTACTTC. It specifies CASSQDPATSQYF.

The chain has TRBV7-3 and TRBJ2-3, with no clear D. Germline loops: CDR1 SGHTA, CDR2 FQGTGA. There are 16 residues in the CDR3. The V gene lost 3 bases and the J gene lost 4 bases, with 17 bases spanning the gap. The CDR3 region has the DNA TGTGCCAGCAGCTTGGCGGCGGATCCGAGGTCAGATACGCAGTATTTT. The encoded protein is CASSLAADPRSDTQYF.

For the CDR3, the DNA is TGTGCCAGCAGCCCAGGACAGGGGAGCCACATTCAGTACTTC. Amino acids: CASSPGQGSHIQYF. The chain links TRBV7-9 to TRBJ2-4; 9 bases fit TRBD1. Germline CDR1 SEHNR, CDR2 FQNEAQ (reference sequence). The CDR3 runs 14 residues. The trim removed 5 bases at V and 8 bases at J, leaving 7 bases unmatched.

This sequence joins TRBV7-2 and TRBJ2-2; 8 positions agree with TRBD1. The V and J ends lost 5 bases and 4 bases, in that order; junction bases with no gene match: 6. The CDR3 covers 15 residues. Germline assignment: CDR1 SGHTA and CDR2 FQGNSA. CDR3 amino acids: CASSPDRVVTGELFF. The CDR3 DNA sequence: TGTGCCAGCAGCCCGGACAGGGTGGTCACCGGGGAGCTGTTTTTT.

The chain joins TRBV30 to TRBJ2-1, with no clear D. V was pared by 4 bases and J by 0 bases, with 10 bases between. The V gene's germline CDR1 is GTSNPN and CDR2 SVGIG (reference sequence). The CDR3 is made up of 14 amino acids. The CDR3 coding sequence is TGTGCCTGGAAGCCTTTTAGCTCCTACAATGAGCAGTTCTTC. Residues: CAWKPFSSYNEQFF.

This chain joins TRBV15 and TRBJ1-6, with a tentative D call TRBD1 (6 bases). Germline values: CDR1 LNHNV, CDR2 YYDKDF (reference sequence). V lost 0 bases to trimming and J lost 10 bases, with 13 bases between them. The CDR3 spans 15 residues. The CDR3 sequence is CATSRDNRVGSPLHF. CDR3 DNA: TGTGCCACCAGCAGAGATAACAGGGTTGGATCACCCCTCCACTTT. Combining the CDR3 with reference TRBV15 and TRBJ1-6 gives the whole variable domain DAMVIQNPRYQVTQFGKPVTLSCSQTLNHNVMYWYQQKSSQAPKLLFHYYDKDFNNEADTPDNFQSRRPNTSFCFLDIRSPGLGDTAMYLCATSRDNRVGSPLHFGNGTRLTVT.

The rearrangement joins TRBV27 to TRBJ1-2, with 7 bases that match TRBD1. J gave up 4 bases and V 5 bases, and 10 bases lay outside the gene matches. The CDR3 loop spans 15 amino acids. The germline V gene encodes CDR1 MNHEY and CDR2 SMNVEV (reference sequence). CDR3 protein: CASSVRDRASYGYTF. The CDR3 bases are TGTGCCAGCAGTGTAAGGGACAGAGCCTCCTATGGCTACACCTTC.

The V gene is TRBV6-5, the J gene TRBJ1-2; D unresolved. The germline gives CDR1 MNHEY, CDR2 SVGAGI. The V gene lost 2 bases and the J gene lost 5 bases, with 9 bases spanning the gap. The CDR3 spans 13 residues. The CDR3 reads CASSYGGRYGYTF. In nucleotides, the CDR3 is TGTGCCAGCAGTTACGGAGGGCGGTATGGCTACACCTTC.

The chain recombines TRBV30 with TRBJ2-7; 8 positions match TRBD1. V lost 2 bases, J lost 5 bases, and 8 bases stayed unmatched. Germline V gene data show CDR1 as GTSNPN and CDR2 as SVGIG (reference sequence). This CDR3 contains 14 residues. The CDR3: CAWSRRQGSNEQYF. In nucleotides, the CDR3 is TGTGCCTGGAGTCGGAGACAGGGGTCCAACGAGCAGTACTTC.

The rearrangement uses TRBV28 and TRBJ2-6; D remains unclear. The CDR3 runs to 16 residues. Germline-derived CDR1 and CDR2 are MDHEN and SYDVKM. Trimming took off 5 bases at V and 2 bases at J, with 13 bases between the two ends. The CDR3 DNA is TGTGCCAGCAGTCAAACCACGGTCCCTGGGGCCAACGTCCTGACTTTC. Translation: CASSQTTVPGANVLTF.

CDR3 bases: TGTGCCAGCAGTAGCCCGGGACAGGGGTTCTACGAGCAGTACTTC. Translating it yields CASSSPGQGFYEQYF. This rearrangement joins TRBV6-5 to TRBJ2-7, with 10 bases that match TRBD1. There are 15 residues in the CDR3. V lost 5 bases and J lost 3; bases outside the gene matches: 7. Germline V lookup: CDR1 MNHEY, CDR2 SVGAGI.

Points on this clone: The same CDR3 is also encoded by other DNA sequences in this sample. The DNA of the CDR3 is TGTGCCAGCAGCTTACCGGGACTAGCGTCTAATGAGCAGTTCTTC. Translating it yields CASSLPGLASNEQFF. The V gene is TRBV11-2, the J gene TRBJ2-1, with TRBD2 matching over 10 bases. Germline lookup yields CDR1 SGHAT and CDR2 FQNNGV. The CDR3 spans 15 residues. The V gene end was trimmed by 2 bases and the J gene end by 7 bases; junction bases not matched to a gene: 5.

The V call is TRBV7-9, the J call TRBJ1-1; no reliable D call. Trimming shortened V by 5 bases and J by 5 bases, and 12 bases separated the two germline ends. This CDR3 has 13 amino acids. CDR1 is SEHNR, CDR2 FQNEAQ, per germline (reference sequence). CDR3 bases: TGTGCCAGCAGCCCGGTCCTGAGAACTGAAGCTTTCTTT. This encodes CASSPVLRTEAFF.

The rearrangement joins TRBV4-3 to TRBJ1-2; 10 nucleotides agree with TRBD1. The germline gives CDR1 LGHNA, CDR2 YSLEER. The CDR3 consists of 14 residues. J gave up 3 bases and V 5 bases, and 3 bases lay outside the gene matches. The CDR3 reads CASSVGQGDYGYTF. The CDR3 region has the DNA TGCGCCAGCAGCGTAGGACAGGGGGACTATGGCTACACCTTC.

The V and J genes are TRBV7-8 and TRBJ1-5; possible D gene TRBD1, 5 bases. This CDR3 contains 14 residues. CDR1 is SGHVS and CDR2 is FQNEAQ in the germline V gene. Trimming took off 0 bases at V and 4 bases at J, with 7 bases between the two ends. The DNA of the CDR3 is TGTGCCAGCAGCTTAGCTGGGACTAATCAGCCCCAGCATTTT. Translating it yields CASSLAGTNQPQHF.

The chain is built from TRBV2 and TRBJ1-1; D is unresolved. The V end lost 4 bases, the J end lost 2 bases, and 20 bases lay between the germline ends. This CDR3 has 17 amino acids. In germline, CDR1 is SNHLY, CDR2 FYNNEI. The CDR3 reads CASSGSPRTGLNTEAFF. The CDR3 DNA follows: TGTGCCAGCAGTGGGTCACCCCGTACGGGTTTAAACACTGAAGCTTTCTTT.

J is TRBJ1-1 and V is TRBV6-1; D remains ambiguous. The germline gives CDR1 MNHNS, CDR2 SASEGT. The CDR3 length is 14 residues. V gave up 1 base and J gave up 5 bases, with 11 bases separating them. The CDR3 is CASSEGWARTEAFF. The CDR3 DNA reads TGTGCCAGCAGTGAAGGTTGGGCACGTACTGAAGCTTTCTTT.